One sample yielded the 16 T cell receptor beta chains listed below, sequenced in a study of cytomegalovirus exposure and HLA in healthy donors. The PCR employed 60 Vbeta primers together with 13 Jbeta primers. The protocol was immunoSEQ multiplex PCR, while the TCRdb copy is restricted to in-frame clones and leaves out a portion. The sample has 130,000 or so clones, over 65% seen once; the top ten hold roughly 4%. Sequencing was done on a sample of PBMCs. Receptors were obtained from a man between 18 and 29 years old in good health and CMV-seropositive.

This chain uses TRBV6-6 with TRBJ1-5; 8 bases fit TRBD1. V was clipped by 8 bases and J by 7 bases; unmatched bases: 10. This CDR3 has 14 residues. The germline V gene has CDR1 MNHNY and CDR2 SVGAGI (reference sequence). CDR3 loop: CASCGQGPGQPQHF. DNA of the CDR3: TGTGCCAGCTGTGGACAGGGCCCAGGCCAGCCCCAGCATTTT.

This clone was found a few times. The chain combines TRBV6-5 with TRBJ2-5; 9 bases are a match to TRBD1. The CDR3 covers 14 residues. V was clipped by 2 bases and J by 9 bases; unmatched bases: 7. Germline V lookup: CDR1 MNHEY, CDR2 SVGAGI. CDR3 in amino acids: CASSYARQGVAQYF. CDR3 sequence (DNA): TGTGCCAGCAGTTACGCCCGACAGGGGGTGGCCCAGTACTTC.

To note about this clone: The junction departs from the called germline gene at one end, perhaps through a read error. V is TRBV2 and J is TRBJ2-7; weak D call: TRBD2 (6 bases). Germline CDR1 and CDR2: SNHLY and FYNNEI. CDR3 size: 14 residues. The CDR3 coding sequence is TGTGCCAGCAGTGCCCAGAGGGGAGGCTACGAGCAGTGCTTC. Residues: CASSAQRGGYEQCF.

The chain couples TRBV5-6 to TRBJ2-5; 7 positions match TRBD1. The CDR3 length is 11 residues. V was pared by 3 bases and J by 10 bases, with 3 bases of the junction left unmatched. Per germline, CDR1 SGHDT and CDR2 YYEEEE. The CDR3 coding sequence is TGTGCCAGCAGCTCACAGGGGAACCAGTACTTC. It encodes CASSSQGNQYF.

V gene TRBV2 combines with J gene TRBJ2-1, with a weak D call TRBD2 (5 bases). Trimming removed 1 base from V and 7 bases from J, with 14 bases in between. CDR3 length equals 15 residues. From germline, CDR1 is SNHLY and CDR2 FYNNEI. The CDR3 nucleotides read TGTGCCAGCAGTGAAGGATTCAGCCCGGGGAATGAGCAGTTCTTC. The encoded protein is CASSEGFSPGNEQFF.

The V call is TRBV30, the J call TRBJ2-7, with 7 bases matching TRBD1. The ends lost 8 bases at V and 5 bases at J; junction bases unmatched: 9. The CDR3 totals 12 residues. CDR1 is GTSNPN and CDR2 is SVGIG in the germline V gene (reference sequence). The CDR3 sequence is CAGATGADEQYF. DNA for the CDR3: TGTGCCGGAGCTACAGGGGCGGACGAGCAGTACTTC.

This chain links TRBV11-1 with TRBJ2-1, with a possible D match to TRBD2 (6 bases). The CDR3 loop spans 16 amino acids. Germline values: CDR1 SGHAT, CDR2 FQDESV (reference sequence). Trimming removed 7 bases at V and 2 bases at J, with 18 bases between. The CDR3, as DNA: TGTGCCAGCACCCTGAACGCGGGGACGACCTACAATGAGCAGTTCTTC. Its protein product is CASTLNAGTTYNEQFF.

The chain joins TRBV10-3 to TRBJ1-2, with 7 bases matching TRBD1. CDR1 is ENHRY, CDR2 SYGVKD, per germline. J was trimmed by 3 bases and V by 6 bases; bases with no gene match: 1. This CDR3 is built from 12 residues. In nucleotides, the CDR3 is TGTGCCATCAGGGGACAGCACTATGGCTACACCTTC. Protein sequence: CAIRGQHYGYTF.

The sample holds a few counts of this clone. This chain links TRBV9 with TRBJ1-5; D might be TRBD1 (5 bases). The CDR3 has 15 residues. V was shortened by 4 bases and J by 2 bases, with 13 bases between the two germline ends. Germline lookup yields CDR1 SGDLS and CDR2 YYNGEE. CDR3 amino acids: CASSPTQGGNQPQHF. CDR3 nucleotide sequence: TGTGCCAGCAGCCCGACTCAGGGTGGCAATCAGCCCCAGCATTTT.

V and J are TRBV5-1 and TRBJ2-5; 10 bases are shared with TRBD2. Per the germline V gene, CDR1 is SGHRS and CDR2 is YFSETQ. The length of the CDR3 is 16 residues. J gave up 11 bases and V 1 base, and 14 bases lay outside the gene matches. CDR3 DNA sequence: TGCGCCAGCAGCTTGAGAAGCGGGGGGGGCCTCGTCTTGCAGTACTTC. Protein sequence: CASSLRSGGGLVLQYF.

This clone was seen once. V is TRBV15 and J is TRBJ1-2; D remains unclear. Germline-derived CDR1 and CDR2 are LNHNV and YYDKDF (reference sequence). The CDR3 covers 16 residues. V was pared by 0 bases and J by 4 bases, with 15 bases between. CDR3 amino acids: CATSRDRADGGYGYTF. Written as DNA, the CDR3 is TGTGCCACCAGCAGAGATCGGGCAGACGGAGGCTATGGCTACACCTTC.

This chain uses TRBV7-2 with TRBJ2-7; 11 bases agree with TRBD2. From germline, CDR1 is SGHTA and CDR2 FQGNSA. The V gene end was trimmed by 1 base and the J gene end by 5 bases; junction bases not matched to a gene: 4. CDR3 length: 15 amino acids. The CDR3 sequence is CASSLDLAGGNEQYF. The CDR3 region has the DNA TGTGCCAGCAGCTTAGATCTAGCGGGGGGTAACGAGCAGTACTTC.

This clone was picked up a small number of times. V usage is TRBV6-5 and J usage is TRBJ1-1; TRBD1 aligns across 7 bases. The germline V gene encodes CDR1 MNHEY and CDR2 SVGAGI. With 6 bases clipped from V and 5 bases from J, the junction kept 9 bases outside the gene matches. This CDR3 contains 14 residues. The CDR3 DNA follows: TGTGCCAGCAGGCCTCGACAGGGAAAGACTGAAGCTTTCTTT. As protein: CASRPRQGKTEAFF.

The J gene is TRBJ1-1, the V gene TRBV7-8; TRBD1 might be the D (5 bases). The V and J ends lost 3 bases and 2 bases respectively, with 16 bases between them. CDR1 and CDR2 (germline): SGHVS, FQNEAQ. CDR3 length equals 16 residues. The chain's CDR3 is CASSFFETDPNTEAFF. As DNA, the CDR3 is TGTGCCAGCAGCTTTTTCGAGACAGATCCCAACACTGAAGCTTTCTTT.

This clone was seen just once. The chain joins TRBV11-3 to TRBJ2-2; maybe TRBD1 (6 bases). CDR3 length: 15 residues. Between the trimmed V and J ends, which lost 5 bases and 7 bases, there was a span of 17 bases. CDR1 and CDR2 (germline): SGHNT, YENEEA. The CDR3 nucleotides are TGTGCCAGCAGCCCCAACTGGGGGCAGAGCGGGGAGCTGTTTTTT. It codes for CASSPNWGQSGELFF. The entire variable domain, with the rest obtained from reference TRBV11-3 and TRBJ2-2, is as follows: EAGVVQSPRYKIIEKKQPVAFWCNPISGHNTLYWYLQNLGQGPELLIRYENEEAVDDSQLPKDRFSAERLKGVDSTLKIQPAELGDSAVYLCASSPNWGQSGELFFGEGSRLTVL.

The gene calls are TRBV29-1 and TRBJ1-2, with TRBD1 matching 10 bases. Germline CDR1 reads SQVTM; CDR2 reads ANQGSEA. CDR3 size: 16 residues. The V segment lost 0 bases and the J segment 4 bases; nucleotides outside the gene matches: 8. This CDR3 reads CSVEDLGQGSFYGYTF. The CDR3 DNA reads TGCAGCGTTGAAGACTTGGGACAGGGGTCTTTCTATGGCTACACCTTC.